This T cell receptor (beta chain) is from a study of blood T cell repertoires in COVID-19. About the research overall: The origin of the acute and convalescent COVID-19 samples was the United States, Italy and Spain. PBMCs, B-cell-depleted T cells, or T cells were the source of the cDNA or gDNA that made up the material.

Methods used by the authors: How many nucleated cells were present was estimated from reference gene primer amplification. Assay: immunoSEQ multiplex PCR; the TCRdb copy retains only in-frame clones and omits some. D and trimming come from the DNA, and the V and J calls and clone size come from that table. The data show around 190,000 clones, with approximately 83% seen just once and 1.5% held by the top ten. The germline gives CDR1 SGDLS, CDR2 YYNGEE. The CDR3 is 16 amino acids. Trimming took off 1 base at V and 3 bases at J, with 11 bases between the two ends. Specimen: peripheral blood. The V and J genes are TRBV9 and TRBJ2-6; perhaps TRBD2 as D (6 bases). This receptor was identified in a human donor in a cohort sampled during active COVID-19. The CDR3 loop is CASSVRGRGGANVLTF. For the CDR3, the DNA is TGTGCCAGCAGCGTACGGGGGAGAGGTGGGGCCAACGTCCTGACTTTC. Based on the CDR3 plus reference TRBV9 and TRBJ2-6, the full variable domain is DSGVTQTPKHLITATGQRVTLRCSPRSGDLSVYWYQQSLDQGLQFLIQYYNGEERAKGNILERFSAQQFPDLHSELNLSSLELGDSALYFCASSVRGRGGANVLTFGAGSRLTVL.